This entry describes one TCR beta chain. Its specificity is not known. The source of the sample is a study of cytomegalovirus exposure and HLA in healthy donors. 60 Vbeta and 13 Jbeta primers were used in PCR. Using immunoSEQ multiplex PCR, the repertoire was profiled, and TCRdb retains in-frame clones only, with some absent. Among roughly 170,000 clones listed, almost 80% were seen once. Whole-study findings and limits: A later analysis found that most CMV-associated TCR beta chains appeared HLA-restricted. Presence/absence analysis assumed near-uniform sequencing depth across donors.

V was shortened by 3 bases and J by 3 bases, with 12 bases between the two germline ends. Per germline, CDR1 WNHNN and CDR2 SYGVQD (reference sequence). The CDR3 sequence is 14 residues long. Input material: PBMCs. The chain links TRBV10-1 to TRBJ2-7; perhaps TRBD2 as D (5 bases). The receptor's source is a man aged 30-40 years in good health and CMV-seronegative. The CDR3: CASSDEGADYEQYF. The CDR3 DNA is TGCGCCAGCAGTGATGAGGGAGCCGACTACGAGCAGTACTTC.